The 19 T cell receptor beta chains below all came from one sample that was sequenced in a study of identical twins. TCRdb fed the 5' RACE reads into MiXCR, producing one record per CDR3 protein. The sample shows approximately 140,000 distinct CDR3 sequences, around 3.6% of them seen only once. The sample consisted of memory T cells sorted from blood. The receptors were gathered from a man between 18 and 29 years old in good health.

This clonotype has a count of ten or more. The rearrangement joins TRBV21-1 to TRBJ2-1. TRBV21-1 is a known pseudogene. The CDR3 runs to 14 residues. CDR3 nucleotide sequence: TGTGCCAGCAGCAAAGGGGTAGGGTCAAATGAGCAGTTCTTC. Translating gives CASSKGVGSNEQFF.

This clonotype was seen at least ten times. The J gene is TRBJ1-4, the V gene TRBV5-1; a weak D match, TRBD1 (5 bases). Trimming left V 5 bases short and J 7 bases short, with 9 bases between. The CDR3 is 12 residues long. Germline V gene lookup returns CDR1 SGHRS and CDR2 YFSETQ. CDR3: CASRSGSEKLFF. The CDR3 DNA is TGCGCCAGCAGATCAGGGAGTGAAAAACTGTTTTTT.

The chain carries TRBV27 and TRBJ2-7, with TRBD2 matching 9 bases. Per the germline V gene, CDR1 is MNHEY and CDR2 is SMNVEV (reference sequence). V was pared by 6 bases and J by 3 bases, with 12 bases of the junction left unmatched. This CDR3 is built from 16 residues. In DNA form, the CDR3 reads TGTGCCAGCAGCATTTACGGGGGGACTAGCTACTACGAGCAGTACTTC. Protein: CASSIYGGTSYYEQYF.

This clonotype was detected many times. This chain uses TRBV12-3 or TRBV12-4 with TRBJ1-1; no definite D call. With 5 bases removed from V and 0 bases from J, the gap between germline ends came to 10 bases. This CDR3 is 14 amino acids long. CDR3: CASSHRVLNTEAFF. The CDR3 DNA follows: TGTGCCAGCAGTCACAGAGTGCTGAACACTGAAGCTTTCTTT.

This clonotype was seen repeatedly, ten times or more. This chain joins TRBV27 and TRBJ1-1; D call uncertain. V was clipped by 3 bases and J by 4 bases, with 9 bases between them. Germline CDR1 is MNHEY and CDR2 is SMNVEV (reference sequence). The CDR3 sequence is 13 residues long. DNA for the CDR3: TGTGCCAGCAGTTTTGAAGGAAGCACTGAAGCTTTCTTT. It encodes CASSFEGSTEAFF.

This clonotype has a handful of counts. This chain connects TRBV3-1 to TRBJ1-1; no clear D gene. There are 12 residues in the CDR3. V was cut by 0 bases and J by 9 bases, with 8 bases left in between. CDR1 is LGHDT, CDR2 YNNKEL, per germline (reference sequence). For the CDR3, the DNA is TGTGCCAGCAGCCAAGAAGGAAACAAAGCTTTCTTT. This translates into CASSQEGNKAFF.

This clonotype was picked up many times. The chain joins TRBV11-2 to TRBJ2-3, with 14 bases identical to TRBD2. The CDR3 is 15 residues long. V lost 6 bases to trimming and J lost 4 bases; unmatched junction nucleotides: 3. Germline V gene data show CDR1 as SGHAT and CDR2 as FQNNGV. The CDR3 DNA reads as TGTGCCAGCAGGGGACTAGCGGGAGTAGCAGATACGCAGTATTTT. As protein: CASRGLAGVADTQYF.

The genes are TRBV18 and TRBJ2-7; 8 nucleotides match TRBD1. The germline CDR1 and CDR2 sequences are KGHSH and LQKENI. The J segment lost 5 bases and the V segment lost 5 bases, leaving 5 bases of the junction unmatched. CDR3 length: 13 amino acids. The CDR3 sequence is CASSWTGSNEQYF. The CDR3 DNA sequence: TGTGCCAGCTCATGGACAGGGTCCAACGAGCAGTACTTC.

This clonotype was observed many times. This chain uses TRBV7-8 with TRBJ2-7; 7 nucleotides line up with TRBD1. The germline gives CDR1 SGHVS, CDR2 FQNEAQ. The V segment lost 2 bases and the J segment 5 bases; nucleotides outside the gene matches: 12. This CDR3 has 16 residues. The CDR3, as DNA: TGTGCCAGCAGCTTAACCTTGTGGCAGGGGGTCCACGAGCAGTACGTC. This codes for CASSLTLWQGVHEQYV.

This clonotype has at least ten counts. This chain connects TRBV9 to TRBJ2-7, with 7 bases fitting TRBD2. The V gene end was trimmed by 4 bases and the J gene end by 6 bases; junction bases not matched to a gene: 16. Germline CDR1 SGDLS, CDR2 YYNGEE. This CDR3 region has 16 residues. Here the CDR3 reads CASSTYGGSLQAEQYF. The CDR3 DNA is TGTGCCAGCAGCACCTACGGGGGGAGCCTTCAGGCCGAGCAGTACTTC.

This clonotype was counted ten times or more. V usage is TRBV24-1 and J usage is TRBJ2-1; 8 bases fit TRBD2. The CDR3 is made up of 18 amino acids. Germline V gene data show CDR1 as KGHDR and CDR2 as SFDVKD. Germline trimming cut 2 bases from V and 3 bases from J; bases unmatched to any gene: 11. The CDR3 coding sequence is TGTGCCACCAGTGATTGGGGGGGGCGGGAGGCCCACTACAATGAGCAGTTCTTC. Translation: CATSDWGGREAHYNEQFF.

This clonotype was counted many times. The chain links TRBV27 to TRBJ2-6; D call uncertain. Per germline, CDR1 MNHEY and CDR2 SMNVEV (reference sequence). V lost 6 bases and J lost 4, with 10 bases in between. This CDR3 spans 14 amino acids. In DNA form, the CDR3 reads TGTGCCAGCAGCGAAATATCCGGGGCCAACGTCCTGACTTTC. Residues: CASSEISGANVLTF.

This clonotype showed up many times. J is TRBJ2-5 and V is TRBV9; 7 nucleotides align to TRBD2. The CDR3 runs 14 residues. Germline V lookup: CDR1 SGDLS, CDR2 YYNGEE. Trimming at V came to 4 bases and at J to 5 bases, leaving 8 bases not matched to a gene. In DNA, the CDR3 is TGTGCCAGCAGCCCCGGACTAGTCGGGGAGACCCAGTACTTC. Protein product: CASSPGLVGETQYF.

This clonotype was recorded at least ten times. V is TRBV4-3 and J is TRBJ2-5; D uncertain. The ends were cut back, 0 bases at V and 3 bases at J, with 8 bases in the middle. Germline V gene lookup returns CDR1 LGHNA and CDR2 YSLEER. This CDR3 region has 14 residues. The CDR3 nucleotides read TGCGCCAGCAGCCAAGATTGGGGTGAAGAGACCCAGTACTTC. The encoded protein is CASSQDWGEETQYF.

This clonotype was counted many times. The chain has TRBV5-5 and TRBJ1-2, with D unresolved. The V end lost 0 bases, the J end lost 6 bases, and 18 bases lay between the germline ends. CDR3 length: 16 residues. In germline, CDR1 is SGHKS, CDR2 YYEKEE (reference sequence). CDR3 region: CASSLGRPGSGNGYTF. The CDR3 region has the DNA TGTGCCAGCAGCTTGGGGAGGCCGGGATCGGGCAATGGCTACACCTTC. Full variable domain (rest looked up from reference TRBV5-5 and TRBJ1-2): DAGVTQSPTHLIKTRGQQVTLRCSPISGHKSVSWYQQVLGQGPQFIFQYYEKEERGRGNFPDRFSARQFPNYSSELNVNALLLGDSALYLCASSLGRPGSGNGYTFGSGTRLTVV.

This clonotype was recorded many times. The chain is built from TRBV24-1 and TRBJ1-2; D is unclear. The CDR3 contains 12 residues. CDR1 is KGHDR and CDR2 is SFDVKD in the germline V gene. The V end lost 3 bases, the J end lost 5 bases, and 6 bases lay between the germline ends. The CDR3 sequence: CATSDVIYGYTF. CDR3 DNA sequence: TGTGCCACCAGTGATGTCATATATGGCTACACCTTC.

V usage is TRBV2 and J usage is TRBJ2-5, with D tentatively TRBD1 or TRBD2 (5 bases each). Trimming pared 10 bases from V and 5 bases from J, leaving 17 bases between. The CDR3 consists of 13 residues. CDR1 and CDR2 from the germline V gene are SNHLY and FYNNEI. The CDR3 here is CATNRDPGETQYF. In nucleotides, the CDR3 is TGTGCCACCAACCGGGACCCCGGGGAGACCCAGTACTTC.

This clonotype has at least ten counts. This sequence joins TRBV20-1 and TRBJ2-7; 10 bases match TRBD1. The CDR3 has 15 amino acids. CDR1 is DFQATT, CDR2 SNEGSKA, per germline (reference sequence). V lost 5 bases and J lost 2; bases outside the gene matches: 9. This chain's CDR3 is CSAQKGQGNTYEQYF. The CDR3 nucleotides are TGCAGTGCTCAAAAGGGACAGGGGAACACCTACGAGCAGTACTTC.

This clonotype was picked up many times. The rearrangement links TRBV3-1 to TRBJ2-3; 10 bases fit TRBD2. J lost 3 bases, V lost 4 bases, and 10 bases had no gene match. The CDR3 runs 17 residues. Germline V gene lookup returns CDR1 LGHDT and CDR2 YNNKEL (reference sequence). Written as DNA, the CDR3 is TGTGCCAGCAGCCGAGATCCCGGGACTAGCGCAACAGATACGCAGTATTTT. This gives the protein CASSRDPGTSATDTQYF.